The entry below describes one TCR beta chain. V was shortened by 4 bases and J by 0 bases, with 16 bases between the two germline ends. The CDR3 extends over 17 amino acids. Looked up from germline, CDR1 is LGHDT and CDR2 is YNNKEL (reference sequence). The data originate from a study of blood T cell repertoires in COVID-19. Measured with immunoSEQ multiplex PCR; TCRdb has only the in-frame clones, and not every one. The sample has about 230,000 clones; approximately 90% are singletons. The V and J genes are TRBV3-1 (or the pseudogene TRBV3-2) and TRBJ1-3; no clear D. The clonotype originates from a woman in her thirties or forties with acute COVID-19. The material sequenced was PBMCs or T cells enriched from blood (not recorded which). In DNA, the CDR3 is TGTGCCAGCAGCCGCCTTCCCTCAGTGAACTCTGGAAACACCATATATTTT. Protein sequence: CASSRLPSVNSGNTIYF.